This TCR beta chain derives from a study of blood T cell repertoires in COVID-19 (dated by TCRdb to the early 2020s). For context, the study as a whole: Samples covering the acute and convalescent phases of COVID-19 were provided by collaborators in the United States, Italy and Spain. The dataset comprised deeply sampled blood TCRbeta repertoires from subjects exposed to, actively infected with, or recovered from COVID-19. Sample metadata almost always included a de-identified subject ID, COVID-19 status, age in years and sex. The prospective study material was composed of cDNA or gDNA derived from T cells, B-cell-depleted T cells, or PBMCs. HLA class I and class II types, where available, came from metadata supplied by the sample provider rather than from assay-based typing. The repertoires were released in a freely available public database meant as a resource for research on the immune response to SARS-CoV-2. Samples came from the ongoing ImmuneRACE study (first 160 participants) plus 1,254 subjects from 6 global collaborators.

According to the germline V gene, CDR1 reads MNHEY and CDR2 reads SVGAGI. V is cut by 7 bases and J by 6 bases, and the space between the germline ends is 12 bases. Inclusive of the bounding cysteine and phenylalanine, the CDR3 is 13 residues long. Just the 39-base CDR3 DNA is kept, in frame starting at base 1. Of note for this clone: The target of this receptor is not known. Base qualities are not provided; no much larger clone lies one nucleotide away.

Collaborating institutions collected whole blood in K2EDTA tubes following their own protocols. Collaborator samples were shipped for TCRbeta analysis as frozen whole blood, isolated PBMCs, or DNA extracted from either sample type. What the work shows at the level of the full study, not this receptor alone: The quantity of clinical and demographic metadata differed by source and by participant and was supplied without curation.

TCRbeta CDR3 regions were amplified from genomic DNA using the immunoSEQ Assay, a bias-controlled multiplex PCR. As for how the authors treated the data: Within the assay, amplification of reference gene primers was used to estimate how many nucleated cells each sample contained. To quantify the absolute abundance of each unique TCRbeta CDR3 rearrangement, sequence reads were collapsed and filtered. For each sample, productive Simpson clonality was calculated as the square root of Simpson's diversity index across productive rearrangements. As stored in TCRdb, this immuneACCESS dataset retains in-frame rearrangements with V and J assigned. A fraction of the clones does not appear; measured against another copy, unresolved V genes explain less than half of the discrepancy, and the remainder lacks a known reason. The V and J calls and the clone size are those of that table, but D and trimming were determined from the DNA. In all, the sample holds about 69,000 clones, and 79% of those were seen once. The ten top clones hold more than 45% of the sample.

Recombination connected TRBV6-5 to TRBJ2-2, with no confidently assigned D gene. The sample comprised peripheral blood. The sequence was collected from a human donor in a cohort sampled during active COVID-19. The DNA reads TGTGCCAGCACAGGCGCATCGTCCGGGGAGCTGTTTTTT. Its protein reads: CASTGASSGELFF.